This section outlines one T cell receptor (beta chain) sequence together with its context. The source of the sample is a study of blood T cell repertoires in COVID-19. Study-wide context: The samples span acute and convalescent COVID-19 from the United States, Italy and Spain. Sources were T cells, B-cell-depleted T cells, or PBMCs; the material itself was cDNA or gDNA.

Clones were read by immunoSEQ multiplex PCR, and TCRdb kept only the in-frame ones, dropping some. The table lists about 94,000 clones, 80% of them singletons. V was clipped by 1 base and J by 3 bases, with 9 bases between them. The CDR3 contains 14 residues. The V gene's germline CDR1 is LGHNA and CDR2 YNFKEQ. The clonotype was recovered from a human donor in a cohort sampled during active COVID-19. The chain combines TRBV4-2 with TRBJ1-2; TRBD1 is a possible D gene (5 bases). Sequences were obtained from peripheral blood. The CDR3 coding sequence is TGTGCCAGCAGCCAAGGGGGCAAAGACTATGGCTACACCTTC. Encoded protein: CASSQGGKDYGYTF.